The clone carrying this T cell receptor beta chain was picked up many times. Its matching antigen is unknown. Time point noted: persistent/refractory GD, antithyroid drugs over 5 years with positive TRAb. RNA from PBMCs was the source of the TCR library. Graves' disease diagnosis used American Thyroid Association guidelines. Collection of peripheral blood (roughly 9 milliliters) was done using EDTA tubes. Library construction for TCR beta used iRepertoire HTBI primers and Arm-PCR of CDR3 regions. Using its own MiXCR run on the multiplex PCR reads, TCRdb lists one record per CDR3 protein. The sample carries around 460,000 distinct CDR3 sequences, approximately 22% recorded once. The data are from a study of regulatory T cells in long-lasting Graves disease. Study-wide findings and caveats: Graves' patients with persistent disease showed TCR diversity lower than patients newly diagnosed.

The clonotype was recovered from a female donor with Graves disease. The source was peripheral blood mononuclear cells (PBMCs), collected when the disease was refractory, from a patient treated with antithyroid drugs.

CDR3 DNA sequence: TGTGCCAGCAGTTCCTCGACAGGCTCTGGAGAAAAACTGTTTTTT. Protein: CASSSSTGSGEKLFF. The chain recombines TRBV28 with TRBJ1-4; perhaps TRBD1 as D (6 bases). Trimming cost V 4 bases and J 8 bases, with 17 bases left between them. CDR1 and CDR2 (germline): MDHEN, SYDVKM. This CDR3 spans 15 amino acids.